Sequencing of this TCR beta chain was carried out in a study of blood T cell repertoires in COVID-19. On the study more broadly: The samples span acute and convalescent COVID-19 from the United States, Italy and Spain.

The method was immunoSEQ multiplex PCR; TCRdb's version includes in-frame clones alone and lacks a portion of them. The sample has about 88,000 clones; nearly 90% are singletons. Per the germline V gene, CDR1 is SGHVS and CDR2 is FQNEAQ. This CDR3 is 15 amino acids long. The V and J ends lost 3 bases and 0 bases respectively, with 11 bases between them. The sequencing input was peripheral blood. The receptor comes from a woman at least 80 years old with acute or convalescent COVID-19. This chain links TRBV7-8 with TRBJ1-1; D is ambiguous. The chain's CDR3 is CASSLGRNMNTEAFF. In DNA, the CDR3 is TGTGCCAGCAGCTTGGGCAGAAATATGAACACTGAAGCTTTCTTT. Filled out from reference TRBV7-8 and TRBJ1-1, the complete variable domain reads GAGVSQSPRYKVAKRGQDVALRCDPISGHVSLFWYQQALGQGPEFLTYFQNEAQLDKSGLPSDRFFAERPEGSVSTLKIQRTQQEDSAVYLCASSLGRNMNTEAFFGQGTRLTVV.